This T cell receptor beta chain was retrieved from a study of vaccination and CD4 T cells after COVID-19 (dated by TCRdb to about 2022). With respect to the entire study: Convalescent patients had a positive SARS-CoV-2 result on nasal swab PCR, and of these patients, several had mild disease and one had severe disease. Control cultures used a CEFX viral epitope pool as positive control, an HIV-1 Nef peptide pool as negative control, or no peptide. Post-vaccine blood samples were taken a median of around 70 days after the second vaccine dose, with a range of roughly 13 to 250 days. The cultures were stimulated with overlapping spike peptide pools from SARS-CoV-2 and from the common cold coronaviruses HCoV-NL63, HCoV-OC43 and HCoV-229E. In some eleven COVID-19 convalescent patients and a handful of infection-naive healthy vaccine recipients, researchers compared the spike-specific CD4+ TCR repertoire from before mRNA vaccination with the repertoire from after. The convalescent cohort comprised six males and four females, including two Hispanic individuals, seven Caucasians, two Asians and one multiracial person. Post-COVID blood samples were collected from convalescent patients a median of around 96 days after diagnosis, with a range of roughly 30 to 161 days. Two doses of either the Pfizer-BioNTech BNT162b2 vaccine (n=8) or the Moderna mRNA-1273 vaccine (n=2) were administered to participants.

About this clonotype: Its specific antigen is unknown. The sample holds no much larger clone one base away, and base qualities are not on file.

The CDR3, from cysteine to phenylalanine, totals 19 residues. Only CDR3 DNA is held: 57 bases, read in frame from base 1. Trimming removed 4 bases from V and 11 bases from J; the gene matches leave 23 bases unexplained. The germline V gene yields SGHAT for CDR1 and FQNNGV for CDR2. Library method: PCR. At the Johns Hopkins FTIC core, DNA from the cultured CD4+ T cells underwent TCR sequencing with the Oncomine TCR Beta short-read assay. The QIAamp micro DNA kit was used to extract genomic DNA from the cultured CD4+ T cells. Oncomine TCR Beta libraries made from cultured CD4+ T cells were pooled using unique dual indexes and sequenced on an Illumina iSeq 100. As for how the authors treated the data: Non-productive sequences were removed, and CDR3s that did not start with C, did not end with F or W, or were shorter than 7 amino acids were discarded. Antigen-specific clonotypes were identified using the MANAFEST web application through comparison of peptide-stimulated wells with reference and other culture wells. For a clone to be called positive, the clone needed an FDR below 0.05, an odds ratio above 5, and a productive frequency above 0.1% in at least two of three replicate wells. Clonotypes that were significantly expanded in both SARS-CoV-2 spike wells and at least one common cold coronavirus spike condition were defined as cross-reactive. Using R version 3.6.1, CDR3 homology was evaluated through Levenshtein distances (stringdist) along with unrooted phylogenetic trees (ape). TCRdb trimmed the raw reads at Q25, called clones with MiXCR and kept productive beta chains. Identical CDR3 proteins give one entry, which carries the most common genes and DNA. These V and J calls are TCRdb output, not the study's own analysis. The sample table records about 24,000 distinct CDR3 sequences; roughly 50% of these occur just once. About 6.3% of the sample belongs to the ten largest clones.

The treatment or condition label, read with the paper, signifies: roughly 10-day PBMC culture with coronavirus spike peptide pools or control peptides (ViraFEST assay). To expand antigen-specific T cells with peptide pools and then pick out the expanded clonotypes through TCR sequencing, the study relied on the ViraFEST assay. The positive SARS-CoV-2 PCR tests of the convalescent patients were dated from March to December 2020, before the Alpha, Beta and Delta variants emerged in the United States. Each well held 2.2 million or so PBMCs cultured with 9 to 10 ug/ml peptide pools in IMDM containing roughly 4.7% human AB serum and roughly 10 IU/ml IL-2. On days 3 and 7, half of the culture medium was replaced with fresh IL-2-containing medium. CD4+ T cells were isolated after roughly eleven days of culture through negative selection using the EasySep CD4+ T cell isolation kit. PBMCs were separated from whole blood using Ficoll-Paque Plus gradient centrifugation and then either used fresh or cryopreserved at -140C. Culture conditions were generally each tested in triplicate wells.

Summary of the overall study and its limitations: Of the vaccine-specific clones found in convalescent patients, nearly all (304 of 307) were mono-reactive for SARS-CoV-2 spike instead of being cross-reactive with common cold coronaviruses. The number of convalescent patients in the study was relatively small, and the study did not examine early timepoints following natural infection. An increase in the median number of SARS-CoV-2-reactive clonotypes from approximately 21 after infection to 38 after vaccination was observed, but the change was not found to be significant. Among convalescent patients, a median 86.3% of the SARS-CoV-2-reactive clones seen after vaccination appeared only after vaccination, which suggests priming specific to the vaccine.

The sample taken for sequencing was CD4+ T cells from blood, cultured in vitro. The receptor was isolated from a human donor who had recovered from COVID-19. The chain couples TRBV11-2 to TRBJ1-6, with TRBD1 matching 7 junction bases. DNA sequence: TGTGCCAGCAGCTCCACTTTCTCCGGGACAGCGGACTTAAATCCACCCCTCCACTTT. Its amino acids are CASSSTFSGTADLNPPLHF.